The clone carrying this T cell receptor beta chain was observed many times. Its target is not known. These data originate in a study of post-analysis software for immune sequencing data. V was cut by 2 bases and J by 3 bases, with 7 bases left in between. The CDR3 is 13 amino acids. Germline assignment: CDR1 LNHNV and CDR2 YYDKDF (reference sequence). Unique molecular identifiers had been added to the TCR beta cDNA libraries. TCRdb used MiXCR to reprocess the PCR reads, holding one entry per CDR3 protein. The sample consists of over 150,000 distinct CDR3 sequences, around 30% of them appearing once. Study observations and caveats: There were five or six TRBV segments more frequent in patients than controls, and TRBV5-6, TRBV5-1 and TRBV20-1 were among them. Controls showed significantly higher normalized Chao1 diversity than did multiple sclerosis patients. Samples from one preparation batch, clustered by F measure, grouped strongly together.

The source is a girl aged 10 to 17 with multiple sclerosis. This sequence joins TRBV15 and TRBJ1-2; D may be TRBD1 (5 bases). The specimen was blood. For the CDR3, the DNA is TGTGCCACCAGCAGACAGGGTGACTATGGCTACACCTTC. The encoded protein is CATSRQGDYGYTF.